A single T cell receptor beta chain is shown here with its context. Profiled with immunoSEQ multiplex PCR; TCRdb holds only in-frame clones, not every one. This table holds tens of thousands of clones, roughly 87% found once. These data originate in a study of control samples from healthy donors and cancer patients. The germline V gene has CDR1 SEHNR and CDR2 FQNEAQ (reference sequence). The junction had 7 bases not matched to a gene; V was cut back by 3 bases and J by 11 bases. The length of the CDR3 is 16 residues. This TCR derives from a man in his sixties with head and neck cancer. Material for sequencing was PBMCs. V usage is TRBV7-9 and J usage is TRBJ2-4; TRBD2 agrees at 16 bases. The CDR3 sequence: CASSFGTSGRGDLQYF. The DNA of the CDR3 is TGTGCCAGCAGCTTCGGGACTAGCGGGAGGGGGGACCTTCAGTACTTC.